This TCR beta chain was identified during a study of shared clonotypes between healthy human individuals. Study overall: Three plates each covered CD4 naive and memory; CD8 naive two, CD8 memory one.

The assay ran at deep level. Assay used: immunoSEQ multiplex PCR; TCRdb lists only in-frame clones, some missing. The sample holds about 1.9 million clones, roughly 95% seen once. CD45RO-negative, CCR7-selected cells formed the naive CD8 fraction, which excluded terminally differentiated effector memory CD45RA+ cells. V was cut by 4 bases and J by 0 bases, with 25 bases left in between. The CDR3 covers 20 residues. Germline V gives CDR1 MNHEY, CDR2 SMNVEV (reference sequence). This receptor was taken from a man in his late teens or twenties in good health. Some clones in this sample may be carry-over from other donors' samples. This chain links TRBV27 with TRBJ2-1; TRBD2 might be the D (6 bases). Sequenced: naive CD8+ T cells from PBMCs. In DNA, the CDR3 is TGTGCCAGCAGTTCTAATATACCACTTGCGGGACTTAGCTCCTACAATGAGCAGTTCTTC. Translated: CASSSNIPLAGLSSYNEQFF.